This TCR beta chain was retrieved from a study of metastatic and nonmetastatic thyroid tumors. Study summary: Both malignant and benign thyroid patients supplied peripheral blood and tumor or nodule tissue samples, across which the repertoires of these patients were then compared.

In the source study's methods: Variation in CDR3 across clinicopathological groups served as the basis for constructing a distant-metastasis classifier in papillary thyroid cancer. TCRdb recomputed clones from the PCR reads via MiXCR. The V and J calls were not made by the authors but by TCRdb's processing. The repertoire holds some 45,000 clones, with around 10% as singletons. No patient received treatment before thyroid surgery. This clone has just a few counts. Germline CDR1 is SNHLY and CDR2 is FYNNEI. This CDR3 is 15 amino acids long. The germline V and J ends were trimmed by 1 base and 2 bases, with 12 bases remaining between them.

What was sequenced was blood. The gene calls are TRBV2 and TRBJ2-7; D not certain. The TCR comes from a male donor with papillary thyroid cancer or a benign thyroid nodule (not recorded which). Some clones in this sample may be carry-over from other donors' samples. DNA for the CDR3: TGTGCCAGCAGTGAAGGGGTCCGGAGCACCTACGAGCAGTACTTC. As protein: CASSEGVRSTYEQYF.